This record concerns one T cell receptor beta chain sequence. This entry belongs to a study of blood T cell repertoires in COVID-19. Across the whole study: COVID-19 samples from acute and convalescent phases originated in the United States, Italy and Spain. The cDNA or gDNA used as material had been derived from T cells, B-cell-depleted T cells, or PBMCs.

Per the original data handling: How many nucleated cells were present was estimated from reference gene primer amplification. Clones were read by immunoSEQ multiplex PCR, and TCRdb kept only the in-frame ones, dropping some. That table is the source of V, J and clone size, and D and trimming were worked out from the DNA. The table records 180,000 or so clones, almost 90% of them present only once. The CDR3 spans 18 residues. The V gene end was trimmed by 7 bases and the J gene end by 2 bases; junction bases not matched to a gene: 16. Material for sequencing was peripheral blood. This TCR derives from a man over 45 with acute or convalescent COVID-19. The chain joins TRBV23-1 to TRBJ2-2, with 7 bases fitting TRBD2. TRBV23-1 is an ORF for which the function is uncertain. The CDR3 is CASTPTPREGRNTGELFF. CDR3 bases: TGCGCCAGCACTCCAACTCCGAGGGAGGGCCGTAACACCGGGGAGCTGTTTTTT.